These 21 T cell receptor beta chains were sequenced from one sample in a study of shared clonotypes between healthy human individuals (dated by TCRdb to the early 2020s). The library relied on the immunoSEQ multiplex PCR assay. TCRdb retrieved this table from immuneACCESS and kept in-frame rearrangements only. Not all clones are present; in checked studies, unresolved V genes account for under half, and no reason is known for the remainder. Across this sample there are 2 million to 3 million clones, with around 90% seen only once. The ten largest clones capture about 0.13% of the sample. The specimen was naive CD4+ T cells sorted from blood. The cell subset or site label for this specimen denotes: CD45RA+ positively selected. The receptors come from a man between 18 and 29 years old in good health.

The rearrangement uses TRBV5-6 and TRBJ2-5; TRBD2 might be the D (5 bases). The J call may be faulty, since TRBJ2-7 better matches the DNA end. Germline lookup yields CDR1 SGHDT and CDR2 YYEEEE. There are 14 residues in the CDR3. The CDR3 sequence is CASSLGVEGYEQYF. The CDR3 nucleotides are TGTGCCAGCAGCTTAGGAGTTGAGGGTTACGAGCAGTACTTC.

The gene calls are TRBV6-5 and TRBJ1-4, with D maybe TRBD1 (6 bases). Germline CDR1 MNHEY, CDR2 SVGAGI. The CDR3 runs to 15 residues. Trimming took 6 bases from V and 3 from J, leaving 14 bases between them. The CDR3 region is CASSWVDRPNEKLFF. The CDR3 nucleotides read TGTGCCAGCAGCTGGGTTGACAGGCCTAATGAAAAACTGTTTTTT.

The chain employs TRBV6-1 and TRBJ2-7; unclear D gene. Trimming took 3 bases from V and 3 from J, leaving 3 bases between them. Germline values: CDR1 MNHNS, CDR2 SASEGT. CDR3 size: 11 residues. The CDR3 sequence: CASSDYYEQYF. CDR3 nucleotides: TGTGCCAGCAGTGATTACTACGAGCAGTACTTC.

V and J are TRBV28 and TRBJ2-7, with 8 bases matching TRBD2. This CDR3 is 14 amino acids long. Germline values: CDR1 MDHEN, CDR2 SYDVKM. The V and J ends lost 3 bases and 4 bases, in that order; junction bases with no gene match: 5. The chain's CDR3 is CASSFQRGIYEQYF. DNA of the CDR3: TGTGCCAGCAGTTTCCAGCGGGGGATTTACGAGCAGTACTTC.

Worth noting for this clone: Its ends do not fully match the called genes, so a read error is possible. The CDR3: CASSLERGSSYEQYF. For the CDR3, the DNA is TGTGCTAGCAGCTTGGAGCGGGGTTCCTCCTACGAGCAGTACTTC. The chain combines TRBV7-7 with TRBJ2-7, with 7 bases identical to TRBD2. From germline, CDR1 is SSHAT and CDR2 FNYEAQ (reference sequence). This CDR3 contains 15 residues.

The chain joins TRBV7-9 to TRBJ1-5; 10 positions agree with TRBD1. The germline gives CDR1 SEHNR, CDR2 FQNEAQ (reference sequence). The CDR3 is 15 amino acids. With V trimmed by 5 bases and J by 7 bases, 8 bases remained unmatched. CDR3 sequence: CASSPTGTGDQPQHF. CDR3 nucleotides: TGTGCCAGCAGCCCGACCGGGACAGGGGACCAGCCCCAGCATTTT.

The chain links TRBV10-3 to TRBJ2-7; 10 bases fit TRBD2. The CDR3 is made up of 14 amino acids. V lost 3 bases and J lost 5; bases outside the gene matches: 4. From germline, CDR1 is ENHRY and CDR2 SYGVKD. Here the CDR3 reads CAISELAGQNEQYF. Written as DNA, the CDR3 is TGTGCCATCAGTGAACTAGCGGGACAAAACGAGCAGTACTTC.

This chain uses TRBV6-1 with TRBJ1-2, with 7 nucleotides matching TRBD1. The CDR3 consists of 12 residues. Germline V lookup: CDR1 MNHNS, CDR2 SASEGT. Germline trimming cut 11 bases from V and 2 bases from J; bases unmatched to any gene: 5. For the CDR3, the DNA is TGTGCCTCGGGACAGACAAACTATGGCTACACCTTC. Its protein product is CASGQTNYGYTF.

Here the CDR3 DNA reads TGTGCCAGCACCTCCGAGGGGGGGTACTACAATGAGCAGTTCTTC. Amino acids: CASTSEGGYYNEQFF. The V gene is TRBV2, the J gene TRBJ2-1; D possibly corresponds to TRBD2 (7 bases). This CDR3 region has 15 residues. Trimming removed 7 bases from V and 3 bases from J, with 16 bases in between. Germline V gene sequence: CDR1 SNHLY, CDR2 FYNNEI.

For this clone: The same CDR3 can be traced to other DNA sequences in this sample. The chain carries TRBV5-1 and TRBJ2-5; D possibly corresponds to TRBD1 (5 bases). In germline, CDR1 is SGHRS, CDR2 YFSETQ. There are 14 residues in the CDR3. Trimming removed 0 bases from V and 5 bases from J, with 11 bases in between. CDR3 region: CASSLGTLGETQYF. The CDR3 coding sequence is TGCGCCAGCAGCTTGGGGACACTCGGGGAGACCCAGTACTTC.

J is TRBJ1-2 and V is TRBV28; TRBD1 aligns across 8 bases. This CDR3 has 13 residues. The trim removed 9 bases at V and 1 base at J, leaving 4 bases unmatched. From germline, CDR1 is MDHEN and CDR2 SYDVKM. The CDR3 protein is CASRQGNNYGYTF. CDR3 coding DNA: TGTGCCAGTCGACAGGGGAATAACTATGGCTACACCTTC.

The chain joins TRBV7-2 to TRBJ1-4; possible D gene TRBD1, 5 bases. CDR3 size: 12 residues. Per the germline V gene, CDR1 is SGHTA and CDR2 is FQGNSA. Trimming pared 3 bases from V and 10 bases from J, leaving 9 bases between. CDR3 DNA sequence: TGTGCCAGCAGCTTGGACAACGGAAAACTGTTTTTT. This codes for CASSLDNGKLFF.

The chain uses TRBV29-1 and TRBJ1-1; D remains ambiguous. Germline CDR1 SQVTM, CDR2 ANQGSEA. The CDR3 runs 16 residues. With 7 bases removed from V and 4 bases from J, the gap between germline ends came to 25 bases. The CDR3 bases are TGCAGCGCCCAAGCTTTAAAACGCTCATTTGGCACTGAAGCTTTCTTT. Translated, it gives CSAQALKRSFGTEAFF.

V usage is TRBV2 and J usage is TRBJ2-1; D not certain. The length of the CDR3 is 12 residues. Germline V gene sequence: CDR1 SNHLY, CDR2 FYNNEI. The V end was cut by 6 bases, the J end by 5 bases, with 8 bases between. The CDR3 nucleotides are TGTGCCAGCAGAATCCGGGACAATGAGCAGTTCTTC. This codes for CASRIRDNEQFF.

The rearrangement uses TRBV6-5 and TRBJ2-7, with 12 bases lining up with TRBD2. V was clipped by 5 bases and J by 4 bases; unmatched bases: 6. The CDR3 extends over 15 amino acids. Germline V lookup: CDR1 MNHEY, CDR2 SVGAGI. The CDR3 nucleotides read TGTGCCAGCAGTCCTAGCGGGAGGGCTTTTTACGAGCAGTACTTC. Amino acids: CASSPSGRAFYEQYF.

The chain links TRBV5-4 to TRBJ1-2, with D possibly TRBD1 on 6 matching bases. V lost 4 bases to trimming and J lost 2 bases, with 12 bases between them. The germline CDR1 and CDR2 sequences are SGHNT and YYREEE (reference sequence). This CDR3 contains 14 residues. CDR3: CASSVRTGNYGYTF. The CDR3 nucleotides are TGTGCCAGCAGCGTAAGAACAGGGAACTATGGCTACACCTTC.

This clone has just one count. The same CDR3 can be traced to other DNA sequences in this sample. The genes are TRBV6-5 and TRBJ2-7; the D gene is possibly TRBD1 (5 bases). The CDR3 length is 14 residues. V was clipped by 0 bases and J by 1 base, with 7 bases between them. Germline V gene sequence: CDR1 MNHEY, CDR2 SVGAGI. CDR3 sequence reads: CASSYSKGSYEQYF. DNA for the CDR3: TGTGCCAGCAGTTACTCGAAGGGGTCCTACGAGCAGTACTTC.

The CDR3 protein is CASSLLEKLFF. The CDR3 nucleotides are TGTGCCAGCAGTTTACTTGAAAAACTGTTTTTT. J is TRBJ1-4 and V is TRBV28, with D uncertain. Germline values: CDR1 MDHEN, CDR2 SYDVKM. The CDR3 contains 11 residues. V lost 2 bases to trimming and J lost 7 bases, with 2 bases between them.

The chain recombines TRBV6-1 with TRBJ1-6; D is unclear. The ends were cut back, 3 bases at V and 3 bases at J, with 9 bases in the middle. Germline CDR1 and CDR2: MNHNS and SASEGT. The CDR3 consists of 15 residues. The CDR3 here is CASSDQSDYNSPLHF. CDR3 bases: TGTGCCAGCAGTGACCAGTCTGACTATAATTCACCCCTCCACTTT.

The chain links TRBV4-1 to TRBJ2-2; 12 nucleotides align to TRBD2. Trimming at V came to 5 bases and at J to 5 bases, leaving 6 bases not matched to a gene. The CDR3 covers 16 residues. Germline loops: CDR1 MGHRA, CDR2 YSYEKL. The CDR3: CASSSPTSGGTGELFF. CDR3 sequence (DNA): TGCGCCAGCAGCTCCCCGACTAGCGGGGGTACCGGGGAGCTGTTTTTT.

This rearrangement joins TRBV7-2 to TRBJ1-3; TRBD1 agrees at 7 bases. Germline V lookup: CDR1 SGHTA, CDR2 FQGNSA. There are 15 residues in the CDR3. V was clipped by 5 bases and J by 0 bases; unmatched bases: 4. The CDR3 nucleotides are TGTGCCAGCAGCACGACAGGGACCTCTGGAAACACCATATATTTT. This codes for CASSTTGTSGNTIYF. The whole variable domain, remainder taken from reference TRBV7-2 and TRBJ1-3, is GAGVSQSPSNKVTEKGKDVELRCDPISGHTALYWYRQSLGQGLEFLIYFQGNSAPDKSGLPSDRFSAERTGGSVSTLTIQRTQQEDSAVYLCASSTTGTSGNTIYFGEGSWLTVV.